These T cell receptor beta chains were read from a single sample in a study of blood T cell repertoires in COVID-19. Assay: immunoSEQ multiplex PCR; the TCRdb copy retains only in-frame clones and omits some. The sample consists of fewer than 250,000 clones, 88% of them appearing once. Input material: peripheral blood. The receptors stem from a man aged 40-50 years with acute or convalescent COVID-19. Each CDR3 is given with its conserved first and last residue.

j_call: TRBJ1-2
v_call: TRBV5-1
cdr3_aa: CASSSSAARGGYTF

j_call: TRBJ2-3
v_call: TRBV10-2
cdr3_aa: CASSGRRGGDTQYF

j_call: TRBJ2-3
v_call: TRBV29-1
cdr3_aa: CSVSQGNTDTQYF

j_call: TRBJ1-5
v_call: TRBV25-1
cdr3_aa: CASRSELGQPQHF

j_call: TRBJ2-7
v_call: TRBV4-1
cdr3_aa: CASSHGQGGYEQYF

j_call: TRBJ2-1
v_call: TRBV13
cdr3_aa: CASSFLAGGWNEQFF

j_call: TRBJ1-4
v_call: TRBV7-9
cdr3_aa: CASSLTGGREKLFF

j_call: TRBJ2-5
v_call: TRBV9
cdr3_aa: CASSDTGGPRETQYF

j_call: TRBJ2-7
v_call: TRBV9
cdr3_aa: CASSPDRREQYF

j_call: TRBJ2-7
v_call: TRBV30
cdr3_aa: CAWSIFKPGLILF

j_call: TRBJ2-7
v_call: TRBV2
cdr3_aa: CASSERVAGEQYF

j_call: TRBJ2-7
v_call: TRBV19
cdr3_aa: CATGQGGYEQYF

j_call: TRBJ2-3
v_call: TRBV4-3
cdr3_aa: CASSQVGGGDTQYF

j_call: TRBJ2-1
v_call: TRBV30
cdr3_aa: CAWSGWLEQFF

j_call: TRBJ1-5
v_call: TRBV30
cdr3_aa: CAWTRGSDNQPQHF

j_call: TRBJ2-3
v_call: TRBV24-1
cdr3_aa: CATSEVSGKATQYF

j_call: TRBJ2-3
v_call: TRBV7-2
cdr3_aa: CASSVGLAGGRGKTDTQYF

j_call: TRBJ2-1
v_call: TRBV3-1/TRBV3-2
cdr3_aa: CASSLRLDWENEQFF

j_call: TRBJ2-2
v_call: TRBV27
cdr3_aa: CASSTLTSGRISNTGELFF

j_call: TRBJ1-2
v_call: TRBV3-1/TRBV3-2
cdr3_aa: CASSWTADGYTF

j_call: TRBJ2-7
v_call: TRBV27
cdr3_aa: CASSFASGSIYSQYF

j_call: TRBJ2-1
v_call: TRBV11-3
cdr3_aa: CASSFRATGEQFF

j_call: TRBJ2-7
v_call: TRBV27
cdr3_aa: CASSSSPSSYEQYF

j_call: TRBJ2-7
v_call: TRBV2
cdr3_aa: CASGRTGTGPYYEQYF

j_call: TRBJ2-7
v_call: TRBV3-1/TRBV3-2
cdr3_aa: CASEERGGDYEQYF

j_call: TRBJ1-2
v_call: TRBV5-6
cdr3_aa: CASSATGKGYGYTF

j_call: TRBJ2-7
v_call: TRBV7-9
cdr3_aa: CASSFPGDYEQYF

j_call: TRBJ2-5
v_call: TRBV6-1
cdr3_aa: CASSGFRDSEYQETQYF

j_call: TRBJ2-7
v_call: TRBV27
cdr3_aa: CASSFRGYEQYF

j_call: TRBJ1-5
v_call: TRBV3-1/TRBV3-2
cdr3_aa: CASSFALDSNQPQHF

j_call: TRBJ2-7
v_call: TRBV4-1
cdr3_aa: CASSYGQGSYEQYF

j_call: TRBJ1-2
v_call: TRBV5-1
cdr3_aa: CASSLGTGAPANYGYTF

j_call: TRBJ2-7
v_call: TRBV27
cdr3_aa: CASKRSGIRGRIYEQYF

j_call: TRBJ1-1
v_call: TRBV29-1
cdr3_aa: CSVAWGDGEAFF

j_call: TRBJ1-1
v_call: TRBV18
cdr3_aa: CASSPNIGENTEAFF

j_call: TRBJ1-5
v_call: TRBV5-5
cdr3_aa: CASSLASNNQPQHF

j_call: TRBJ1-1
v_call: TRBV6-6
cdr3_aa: CASTKPNRGGTEAFF

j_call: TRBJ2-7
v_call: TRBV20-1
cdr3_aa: CSASPRGQVDYEQYF

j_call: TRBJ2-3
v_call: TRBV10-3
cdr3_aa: CAIGRTSGEDTQYF

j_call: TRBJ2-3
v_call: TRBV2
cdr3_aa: CASSEALRGTSGTDTQYF

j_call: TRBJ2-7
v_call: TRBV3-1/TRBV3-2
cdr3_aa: CASRQGYEQYF

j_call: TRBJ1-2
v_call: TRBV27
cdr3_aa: CASRRQANYGYTF

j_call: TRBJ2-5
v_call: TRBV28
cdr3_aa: CASSPEGVLWKTQYF

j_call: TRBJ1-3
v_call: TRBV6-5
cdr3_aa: CASSPLSGSGNTIYF

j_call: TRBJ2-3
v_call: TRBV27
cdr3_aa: CASSWPGASTDTQYF

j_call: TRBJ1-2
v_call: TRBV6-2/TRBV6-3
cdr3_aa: CASSYPAGGDGYTF

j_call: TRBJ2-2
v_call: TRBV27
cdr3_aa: CASSLSGGRVPGELFF

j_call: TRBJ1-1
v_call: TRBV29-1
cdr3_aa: CSVYSPATEAFF

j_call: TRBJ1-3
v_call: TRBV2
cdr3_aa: CASTEIVGNTIYF